The 24 T cell receptor beta chains below were found in one sample sequenced in a study of blood T cells in healthy people across ages. It was with a sample-barcoded 5' primer and a J-beta primer mix that a second PCR of about 6 to 12 cycles was run. TCRdb re-analysed the 5' RACE reads in MiXCR, keeping a single row per CDR3 protein. The data hold about a million distinct CDR3 sequences, with approximately 50% observed a single time. Input material: blood. The receptors derive from a woman aged 60-75 years in good health.

V gene TRBV3-1 combines with J gene TRBJ2-3; no firm D call. V was cut by 4 bases and J by 4 bases, with 12 bases left in between. CDR1 is LGHDT and CDR2 is YNNKEL in the germline V gene (reference sequence). This CDR3 contains 14 residues. This CDR3 reads CASSRSVVADTQYF. DNA of the CDR3: TGTGCCAGCAGCCGGTCAGTTGTTGCAGATACGCAGTATTTT.

V is TRBV7-8 and J is TRBJ2-1, with 8 bases matching TRBD1. The trim removed 4 bases at V and 6 bases at J, leaving 8 bases unmatched. This CDR3 comprises 15 residues. The germline gives CDR1 SGHVS, CDR2 FQNEAQ. The CDR3 is CASSWTGTGLNEQFF. CDR3 nucleotides: TGTGCCAGCAGCTGGACCGGGACAGGACTCAATGAGCAGTTCTTC.

V usage is TRBV4-2 and J usage is TRBJ1-1; possible D gene TRBD1, 5 bases. V was pared by 0 bases and J by 1 base, with 12 bases between. The CDR3 is made up of 16 amino acids. CDR1 and CDR2 from the germline V gene are LGHNA and YNFKEQ. The CDR3 DNA is TGTGCCAGCAGCCAAGAGGGGGGGTGGGGGAACACTGAAGCTTTCTTT. Its protein is CASSQEGGWGNTEAFF.

Only one count was recorded for this clonotype. The genes are TRBV3-1 and TRBJ2-1; D is unclear. Trimming pared 3 bases from V and 0 bases from J, leaving 12 bases between. Germline CDR1 reads LGHDT; CDR2 reads YNNKEL (reference sequence). This CDR3 contains 16 residues. The CDR3 DNA reads TGTGCCAGCAGCCACCCGTTGGTGAGCTCCTACAATGAGCAGTTCTTC. Residues: CASSHPLVSSYNEQFF.

The chain employs TRBV12-3 or TRBV12-4 and TRBJ1-1, with 9 bases aligning to TRBD1. The CDR3 sequence is 16 residues long. V dropped 2 bases and J dropped 0; count of bases not matched to a gene: 4. The CDR3: CASSLRTGAMNTEAFF. DNA for the CDR3: TGTGCCAGCAGTTTACGGACAGGGGCCATGAACACTGAAGCTTTCTTT.

The CDR3 spells CASSQKAAATYEQYF. The CDR3 coding sequence is TGCGCCAGCAGCCAAAAAGCAGCAGCTACCTACGAGCAGTACTTC. The V gene is TRBV4-1, the J gene TRBJ2-7; D is unclear. V was trimmed by 2 bases and J by 2 bases, leaving 13 bases between them. The CDR3 is 15 residues long. Germline V gene lookup returns CDR1 MGHRA and CDR2 YSYEKL.

The genes are TRBV7-8 and TRBJ1-2; D is ambiguous. This CDR3 has 14 residues. Germline assignment: CDR1 SGHVS and CDR2 FQNEAQ. The V end was cut by 0 bases, the J end by 4 bases, with 9 bases between. The DNA for the CDR3 is TGTGCCAGCAGCTTAGCGGTCTTAGGCTATGGCTACACCTTC. Its protein is CASSLAVLGYGYTF. The variable domain in full, completed from reference TRBV7-8 and TRBJ1-2, reads GAGVSQSPRYKVAKRGQDVALRCDPISGHVSLFWYQQALGQGPEFLTYFQNEAQLDKSGLPSDRFFAERPEGSVSTLKIQRTQQEDSAVYLCASSLAVLGYGYTFGSGTRLTVV.

The gene calls are TRBV9 and TRBJ2-1, with D uncertain. Germline-derived CDR1 and CDR2 are SGDLS and YYNGEE. There are 15 residues in the CDR3. V lost 4 bases and J 6 bases, leaving 17 bases between the germline ends. The CDR3 region is CASSPQVGWRNEQFF. The CDR3 nucleotides are TGTGCCAGCAGCCCCCAAGTGGGCTGGCGCAATGAGCAGTTCTTC.

On this clonotype: One end of the junction is discordant with germline, which a read error may explain. The chain links TRBV10-3 to TRBJ2-5; 9 nucleotides line up with TRBD2. Germline V gene lookup returns CDR1 ENHRY and CDR2 SYGVKD. The CDR3 spans 15 residues. The CDR3 nucleotides read TGTGTCATCGGTGAGTCTGCGGGAGGGGGAGAGACCCAGTACTTC. Translating it yields CVIGESAGGGETQYF.

The chain combines TRBV28 with TRBJ2-7; D remains ambiguous. Matching the DNA end better, TRBJ2-4 makes the J call doubtful. The CDR3 length is 10 residues. Germline-derived CDR1 and CDR2 are MDHEN and SYDVKM. The DNA of the CDR3 is TGTGCCAGGGTACTGGACATTCAGTACTTC. It is translated as CARVLDIQYF.

This clonotype has only a few counts. The CDR3 here is CASSVDRVTTEAFF. The CDR3 nucleotides read TGTGCCAGCAGTGTAGACAGGGTGACCACTGAAGCTTTCTTT. This chain joins TRBV12-3 or TRBV12-4 and TRBJ1-1; TRBD1 aligns across 7 bases. J lost 4 bases, V lost 5 bases, and 7 bases had no gene match. This CDR3 is built from 14 residues.

The chain recombines TRBV5-5 with TRBJ1-2, with no clear D. This CDR3 is 13 amino acids long. Germline V gene lookup returns CDR1 SGHKS and CDR2 YYEKEE (reference sequence). V lost 4 bases, J lost 4 bases, and 11 bases lay in between. The CDR3 loop is CASSRDGSYGYTF. CDR3 DNA sequence: TGTGCCAGCAGCCGGGATGGAAGCTATGGCTACACCTTC.

Many counts were recorded for this clonotype. The V gene is TRBV6-5, the J gene TRBJ2-3; D perhaps matches TRBD1 (6 bases). The V and J ends lost 4 bases and 2 bases respectively, with 13 bases between them. Germline lookup yields CDR1 MNHEY and CDR2 SVGAGI. The CDR3 sequence is 15 residues long. DNA for the CDR3: TGTGCCAGCAGTTCGACAGGTAGATCCACAGATACGCAGTATTTT. Translated: CASSSTGRSTDTQYF.

The chain carries TRBV6-2 or TRBV6-3 and TRBJ2-6, with D perhaps matching TRBD1 (5 bases). V lost 5 bases and J 0 bases, leaving 14 bases between the germline ends. CDR3 size: 17 residues. In germline, CDR1 is MNHEY, CDR2 SVGEGT. The CDR3 nucleotides are TGTGCCAGCAGTCCCAGGGTGGGTCCCTCTGGGGCCAACGTCCTGACTTTC. Amino acids: CASSPRVGPSGANVLTF.

The chain uses TRBV7-8 and TRBJ2-1; 7 bases are a match to TRBD1. V trimming: 2 bases; J trimming: 6 bases; junction bases outside the gene matches: 4. The germline CDR1 and CDR2 sequences are SGHVS and FQNEAQ. The CDR3 covers 14 residues. The DNA of the CDR3 is TGTGCCAGCAGCTTAAACCGGGACAGCAATGAGCAGTTCTTC. Its translation is CASSLNRDSNEQFF. Based on the CDR3 plus reference TRBV7-8 and TRBJ2-1, the full variable domain is GAGVSQSPRYKVAKRGQDVALRCDPISGHVSLFWYQQALGQGPEFLTYFQNEAQLDKSGLPSDRFFAERPEGSVSTLKIQRTQQEDSAVYLCASSLNRDSNEQFFGPGTRLTVL.

V and J are TRBV20-1 and TRBJ2-7; 15 bases map to TRBD2. Germline V gives CDR1 DFQATT, CDR2 SNEGSKA (reference sequence). The CDR3 has 15 amino acids. V dropped 8 bases and J dropped 4; count of bases not matched to a gene: 9. DNA of the CDR3: TGCAGTTCTCCGGGACTAGCGGGAGGAGGGTACGAGCAGTACTTC. Translated: CSSPGLAGGGYEQYF.

This clonotype was seen a few times. The CDR3 is CASNPPGEQYF. DNA for the CDR3: TGTGCCAGCAACCCCCCGGGTGAGCAGTACTTC. This chain uses TRBV6-6 with TRBJ2-7; D unclear. Trimming left V 7 bases short and J 7 bases short, with 11 bases between. CDR1 and CDR2 from the germline V gene are MNHNY and SVGAGI (reference sequence). The CDR3 has 11 residues.

The rearrangement uses TRBV29-1 and TRBJ2-1; D is undetermined. CDR3 length equals 15 residues. V shed 1 base and J shed 0 bases, with 10 bases lying between them. The germline CDR1 and CDR2 sequences are SQVTM and ANQGSEA. In DNA form, the CDR3 reads TGCAGCGTTGAAGGGGCGGTTAGCTCCTACAATGAGCAGTTCTTC. Its translation is CSVEGAVSSYNEQFF.

V and J are TRBV6-5 and TRBJ1-2; D gene ambiguous. The CDR3 loop spans 14 amino acids. Germline CDR1 and CDR2: MNHEY and SVGAGI. Trimming left V 2 bases short and J 3 bases short, with 10 bases between. CDR3 protein: CASSYDDTDYGYTF. In DNA form, the CDR3 reads TGTGCCAGCAGTTACGACGACACGGACTATGGCTACACCTTC.

There are a few counts of this clonotype. The genes are TRBV29-1 and TRBJ2-7; 7 nucleotides align to TRBD2. Germline loops: CDR1 SQVTM, CDR2 ANQGSEA. Unmatched junction bases numbered 8, after V lost 7 bases and J lost 2 bases. CDR3 length: 13 amino acids. The chain's CDR3 is CSAARGGPYEQYF. CDR3 DNA: TGCAGCGCTGCCCGCGGGGGACCCTACGAGCAGTACTTC.

V and J are TRBV12-3 or TRBV12-4 and TRBJ2-7, with D perhaps assigned TRBD1 or TRBD2 (5 bases each). Trimming left V 2 bases short and J 2 bases short, with 13 bases between. This CDR3 is built from 15 residues. CDR3 bases: TGTGCCAGCAGTTTAAGAGGGGCCGGTACCTACGAGCAGTACTTC. It codes for CASSLRGAGTYEQYF.

CDR3 nucleotide sequence: TGTGCCAGCAGTGTCGGGAACGAAGGCTATGAGCAGTTCTTC. Translating gives CASSVGNEGYEQFF. V usage is TRBV12-3 or TRBV12-4 and J usage is TRBJ2-1; D is possibly TRBD2 (5 bases). CDR3 size: 14 residues. V gave up 5 bases and J gave up 8 bases, with 16 bases separating them.

Concerning this clonotype itself: One base away lies a much larger clone, so this may be a sequencing read error. J is TRBJ2-5 and V is TRBV4-1; 9 bases line up with TRBD2. The J call may be faulty, since TRBJ2-7 better matches the DNA end. The length of the CDR3 is 19 residues. Germline loops: CDR1 MGHRA, CDR2 YSYEKL. CDR3 DNA: TGCACCAGCAGCCATCCGGGACTAGCTCAGGGACCGGATTTCTCCGAGCAGTACTTC. Translation: CTSSHPGLAQGPDFSEQYF.

Only one count was recorded for this clonotype. This rearrangement joins TRBV11-2 to TRBJ2-7; D remains unclear. V was pared by 1 base and J by 2 bases, with 12 bases between. The CDR3 loop spans 15 amino acids. Per the germline V gene, CDR1 is SGHAT and CDR2 is FQNNGV. CDR3 region: CASSLVPEPPYEQYV. Here the CDR3 DNA reads TGTGCCAGCAGCTTAGTGCCTGAGCCCCCCTACGAGCAGTACGTC.